One sample yielded the 24 T cell receptor beta chains listed below, sequenced in a study of T-cell reconstitution after alpha-beta-depleted transplantation in children. TCRbeta library preparation incorporated unique molecular identifiers. Via MiXCR, TCRdb re-called the PCR reads, giving one row per CDR3 protein. The sample contains hundreds of thousands of distinct CDR3 sequences, roughly 14% of which appear only once. The starting material was PBMCs, obtained from the stem cell graft. The receptors shown here come from a human donor who donated a stem cell graft to a child with Fanconi anemia.

The table lists this clonotype with many counts. V is TRBV28 and J is TRBJ1-6; D remains unclear. The CDR3 has 12 residues. Germline-derived CDR1 and CDR2 are MDHEN and SYDVKM. Trimming cost V 2 bases and J 6 bases, with 2 bases left between them. The CDR3 region is CASSLANSPLHF. For the CDR3, the DNA is TGTGCCAGCAGTTTAGCTAATTCACCCCTCCACTTT.

This clonotype was observed many times. This rearrangement joins TRBV7-6 to TRBJ2-1; 11 nucleotides agree with TRBD1. This CDR3 is built from 15 residues. Germline V gene sequence: CDR1 SGHVS, CDR2 FNYEAQ. Trimming took 5 bases from V and 8 from J; bases not matched to a gene: 8. CDR3 protein: CASSTGQGGGYEQFF. The CDR3 DNA reads as TGTGCCAGCAGCACGGGACAGGGGGGTGGATATGAGCAGTTCTTC.

This sequence joins TRBV5-5 and TRBJ1-2; 8 bases agree with TRBD1. The V segment lost 4 bases and the J segment 7 bases; nucleotides outside the gene matches: 12. CDR1 is SGHKS, CDR2 YYEKEE, per germline (reference sequence). The CDR3 is 15 residues long. This CDR3 is CASSLGPGGDGGYTF. For the CDR3, the DNA is TGTGCCAGCAGCCTGGGCCCAGGGGGCGACGGTGGCTACACCTTC.

This clonotype was found a few times. The CDR3 region is CASSLGGGPLSYNEQFF. In DNA, the CDR3 is TGCGCCAGCAGCTTAGGGGGGGGCCCTCTCTCCTACAATGAGCAGTTCTTC. The V call is TRBV5-1, the J call TRBJ2-1; the D gene is possibly TRBD2 (7 bases). Germline CDR1 reads SGHRS; CDR2 reads YFSETQ. The CDR3 extends over 17 amino acids. Deletions cut 2 bases from V and 0 bases from J, with 15 bases between.

V and J are TRBV20-1 and TRBJ2-7; D possibly corresponds to TRBD1 (6 bases). The CDR3 has 11 residues. Per the germline V gene, CDR1 is DFQATT and CDR2 is SNEGSKA (reference sequence). V was clipped by 5 bases and J by 4 bases, with 9 bases between them. In DNA form, the CDR3 reads TGCAGTGCTGGCGGACAGTACGAGCAGTACTTC. It codes for CSAGGQYEQYF.

This clonotype was seen more than once but under ten times. This chain connects TRBV18 to TRBJ1-1; the D is unclear. Trimming took 4 bases from V and 5 from J, leaving 14 bases between them. The germline V gene has CDR1 KGHSH and CDR2 LQKENI. The CDR3 is 14 amino acids. The CDR3 nucleotides are TGTGCCAGCTCACTTGCCGGGTGGGATACTGAAGCTTTCTTT. Amino acids: CASSLAGWDTEAFF. The complete variable domain, with remaining parts taken from reference TRBV18 and TRBJ1-1, reads NAGVMQNPRHLVRRRGQEARLRCSPMKGHSHVYWYRQLPEEGLKFMVYLQKENIIDESGMPKERFSAEFPKEGPSILRIQQVVRGDSAAYFCASSLAGWDTEAFFGQGTRLTVV.

This clonotype was seen ten or more times. The chain has TRBV10-2 and TRBJ2-3; D gene ambiguous. This CDR3 region has 15 residues. V was trimmed by 7 bases and J by 1 base, leaving 15 bases between them. Per germline, CDR1 WSHSY and CDR2 SAAADI. Here the CDR3 reads CASTEKGLGTDTQYF. In DNA, the CDR3 is TGCGCCAGCACGGAAAAGGGCCTCGGCACAGATACGCAGTATTTT.

This rearrangement joins TRBV2 to TRBJ1-3, with a possible D match to TRBD1 (5 bases). V gave up 2 bases and J gave up 4 bases, with 9 bases separating them. Germline V CDR1 and CDR2: SNHLY, FYNNEI. This CDR3 is built from 14 residues. The CDR3 reads CASSEPGHGNTIYF. CDR3 in DNA: TGTGCCAGCAGTGAACCAGGACACGGAAACACCATATATTTT.

This sequence joins TRBV29-1 and TRBJ2-5, with unresolved D. Germline V gives CDR1 SQVTM, CDR2 ANQGSEA. The CDR3 spans 11 residues. The V and J ends lost 6 bases and 5 bases respectively, with 10 bases between them. DNA of the CDR3: TGCAGCGTATGGATGGAGGAGACCCAGTACTTC. This encodes CSVWMEETQYF. Combining the CDR3 with reference TRBV29-1 and TRBJ2-5 gives the whole variable domain SAVISQKPSRDICQRGTSLTIQCQVDSQVTMMFWYRQQPGQSLTLIATANQGSEATYESGFVIDKFPISRPNLTFSTLTVSNMSPEDSSIYLCSVWMEETQYFGPGTRLLVL.

This clonotype was seen a handful of times. The chain is built from TRBV27 and TRBJ2-3; TRBD1 matches at 9 bases. This CDR3 comprises 15 residues. The V and J ends lost 2 bases and 4 bases, in that order; junction bases with no gene match: 4. Germline V CDR1 and CDR2: MNHEY, SMNVEV (reference sequence). The CDR3 reads CASSLVTGGADTQYF. The CDR3 DNA reads TGTGCCAGCAGTTTAGTTACAGGGGGCGCAGATACGCAGTATTTT.

The chain couples TRBV5-5 to TRBJ1-1, with no clear D. The CDR3 length is 17 residues. The V end lost 4 bases, the J end lost 1 base, and 20 bases lay between the germline ends. Germline V gives CDR1 SGHKS, CDR2 YYEKEE (reference sequence). The DNA of the CDR3 is TGTGCCAGCAGCCAGGAAGGGCCTATACGAGAGAACACTGAAGCTTTCTTT. It specifies CASSQEGPIRENTEAFF.

The chain links TRBV19 to TRBJ1-1; D is possibly TRBD1 (5 bases). V lost 6 bases to trimming and J lost 5 bases, with 13 bases between them. This CDR3 comprises 13 residues. The germline V gene encodes CDR1 LNHDA and CDR2 SQIVND (reference sequence). CDR3 sequence: CASSDSGVTEAFF. Written as DNA, the CDR3 is TGTGCCAGTAGCGATTCGGGGGTGACTGAAGCTTTCTTT.

This clonotype has more than one count but fewer than ten. The chain employs TRBV6-5 and TRBJ1-2, with D possibly TRBD1 on 6 matching bases. There are 17 residues in the CDR3. The ends were cut back, 6 bases at V and 4 bases at J, with 24 bases in the middle. Germline V CDR1 and CDR2: MNHEY, SVGAGI. The DNA of the CDR3 is TGTGCCAGCAGCTTATCAGCAGAGACAGGCGCGGGCTATGGCTACACCTTC. Translating it yields CASSLSAETGAGYGYTF.

This clonotype was seen more than once but under ten times. V gene TRBV12-3 or TRBV12-4 combines with J gene TRBJ2-1, with a tentative D call TRBD1 (6 bases). V was cut by 4 bases and J by 8 bases, with 18 bases left in between. CDR3 length: 15 amino acids. The CDR3 reads CASSYVLRGSDEQFF. For the CDR3, the DNA is TGTGCCAGCAGTTATGTACTCAGGGGCAGCGATGAGCAGTTCTTC.

The chain uses TRBV7-2 and TRBJ2-5; D is possibly TRBD2 (6 bases). Per germline, CDR1 SGHTA and CDR2 FQGNSA. V shed 6 bases and J shed 5 bases, with 16 bases lying between them. The CDR3 runs 14 residues. CDR3 sequence (DNA): TGTGCCAGCAGTCAGGGCCCTCGGGAGGAGACCCAGTACTTC. It yields the protein CASSQGPREETQYF.

This clonotype was observed a few times. The J gene is TRBJ1-2, the V gene TRBV30; the D is unclear. V was clipped by 2 bases and J by 0 bases, with 10 bases between them. The CDR3 loop spans 14 amino acids. CDR1 is GTSNPN, CDR2 SVGIG, per germline (reference sequence). This CDR3 reads CAWSFVQANYGYTF. The DNA of the CDR3 is TGTGCCTGGAGTTTCGTGCAGGCTAACTATGGCTACACCTTC.

The J gene is TRBJ1-2, the V gene TRBV4-3; unclear D gene. CDR1 is LGHNA, CDR2 YSLEER, per germline. Trimming stripped 1 base from V and 1 base from J, with 10 bases between. This CDR3 is 15 amino acids long. CDR3 sequence: CASSQVSGNNYGYTF. The CDR3 DNA reads as TGCGCCAGCAGCCAAGTCTCGGGGAATAACTATGGCTACACCTTC.

This clonotype has at least ten counts. The genes are TRBV11-2 and TRBJ1-5, with D unclear. The CDR3 extends over 13 amino acids. The germline gives CDR1 SGHAT, CDR2 FQNNGV. V shed 1 base and J shed 5 bases, with 6 bases lying between them. The chain's CDR3 is CASSLAWDQPQHF. CDR3 sequence (DNA): TGTGCCAGCAGCTTAGCCTGGGATCAGCCCCAGCATTTT.

This clonotype has at least ten counts. V and J are TRBV5-1 and TRBJ1-2; D remains ambiguous. Germline-derived CDR1 and CDR2 are SGHRS and YFSETQ. Trimming shortened V by 0 bases and J by 8 bases, and 14 bases separated the two germline ends. The CDR3 has 14 amino acids. CDR3 coding DNA: TGCGCCAGCAGCTTGGAGCTGGGGATAGGCGGCTACACCTTC. This codes for CASSLELGIGGYTF.

CDR3: CASSFSPEKRYEQYF. CDR3 in DNA: TGTGCCAGCAGTTTTTCGCCGGAAAAGAGGTACGAGCAGTACTTC. The chain has TRBV12-3 or TRBV12-4 and TRBJ2-7; no firm D call. CDR3 length equals 15 residues. V was clipped by 3 bases and J by 4 bases, with 16 bases between them.

A few counts support this clonotype. This chain uses TRBV6-1 with TRBJ2-2; D gene ambiguous. Germline loops: CDR1 MNHNS, CDR2 SASEGT. This CDR3 comprises 13 residues. The ends were cut back, 8 bases at V and 3 bases at J, with 10 bases in the middle. The CDR3 is CASLGPYTGELFF. The CDR3 nucleotides read TGTGCCAGCTTAGGCCCTTACACCGGGGAGCTGTTTTTT.

In its sample, this clonotype was seen a few times. The rearrangement uses TRBV11-2 and TRBJ2-5; D uncertain. V shed 2 bases and J shed 2 bases, with 6 bases lying between them. From germline, CDR1 is SGHAT and CDR2 FQNNGV. The CDR3 spans 13 residues. The CDR3 DNA is TGTGCCAGCAGCTTAAGTTGGCAAGAGACCCAGTACTTC. Amino acids: CASSLSWQETQYF. The variable domain in full, with the rest retrieved from reference TRBV11-2 and TRBJ2-5, is EAGVAQSPRYKIIEKRQSVAFWCNPISGHATLYWYQQILGQGPKLLIQFQNNGVVDDSQLPKDRFSAERLKGVDSTLKIQPAKLEDSAVYLCASSLSWQETQYFGPGTRLLVL.

The chain joins TRBV6-1 to TRBJ1-2, with TRBD1 identical over 8 bases. V was clipped by 6 bases and J by 6 bases; unmatched bases: 12. Germline-derived CDR1 and CDR2 are MNHNS and SASEGT. The CDR3 has 15 amino acids. CDR3 in amino acids: CASSAPRTGLDGYTF. CDR3 DNA sequence: TGTGCCAGCAGCGCCCCTAGGACAGGGCTGGATGGCTACACCTTC.

The chain employs TRBV5-1 and TRBJ1-1; D is unresolved. CDR3 length: 15 residues. The germline CDR1 and CDR2 sequences are SGHRS and YFSETQ. Trimming cost V 0 bases and J 1 base, with 10 bases left between them. The CDR3 nucleotides are TGCGCCAGCAGCTTGGTGGCCGGGCAGAACACTGAAGCTTTCTTT. Encoded protein: CASSLVAGQNTEAFF.